This passage covers 18 T cell receptor beta chains from one sample sequenced in a study of control samples from healthy donors and cancer patients. TCRdb keeps only in-frame clones here, not all; method: immunoSEQ multiplex PCR. The sample lists under 70,000 clones, roughly 90% seen once, with around 15% in the top ten. Source material: PBMCs. The receptors originated from a man between 60 and 70 years old with head and neck cancer.

V usage is TRBV4-2 and J usage is TRBJ2-1, with 7 bases aligning to TRBD1. The CDR3 spans 14 residues. V trimming: 0 bases; J trimming: 6 bases; junction bases outside the gene matches: 2. Germline CDR1 reads LGHNA; CDR2 reads YNFKEQ. The CDR3 DNA sequence: TGTGCCAGCAGCCAAGATGGGACAGTCAATGAGCAGTTCTTC. Amino acids: CASSQDGTVNEQFF.

V is TRBV6-5 and J is TRBJ1-2; the match to TRBD1 covers 9 bases. CDR1 and CDR2 from the germline V gene are MNHEY and SVGAGI. V was pared by 4 bases and J by 2 bases, with 2 bases of the junction left unmatched. The CDR3 runs to 14 residues. Here the CDR3 reads CASSWTGENYGYTF. The CDR3 DNA is TGTGCCAGCAGTTGGACAGGGGAGAACTATGGCTACACCTTC.

The chain uses TRBV6-6 and TRBJ2-7, with 8 bases fitting TRBD1. Germline CDR1 and CDR2: MNHNY and SVGAGI (reference sequence). Trimming cost V 6 bases and J 5 bases; bases outside gene matches: 6. The CDR3 is made up of 13 amino acids. The CDR3 here is CASSGQGLDEQYF. DNA of the CDR3: TGTGCCAGCAGCGGACAGGGCCTTGACGAGCAGTACTTC.

The chain uses TRBV19 and TRBJ1-2, with TRBD1 as a possible D gene (6 bases). The CDR3 spans 14 residues. Germline values: CDR1 LNHDA, CDR2 SQIVND (reference sequence). V was trimmed by 3 bases and J by 1 base, leaving 9 bases between them. CDR3 nucleotides: TGTGCCAGTAGTATCGGACAGAATAACTATGGCTACACCTTC. As protein: CASSIGQNNYGYTF.

This clone showed up just a few times. The chain carries TRBV5-8 and TRBJ2-3, with D possibly TRBD2 on 6 matching bases. The germline V and J ends were trimmed by 3 bases and 6 bases, with 14 bases remaining between them. The CDR3 length is 14 residues. Germline loops: CDR1 SGHTS, CDR2 YDEGEE. CDR3 DNA sequence: TGTGCCAGCAGCTCCCTGCGGGGACCGGATACGCAGTATTTT. Translation gives CASSSLRGPDTQYF.

This chain connects TRBV7-9 to TRBJ1-2; 7 nucleotides match TRBD1. CDR3 length: 15 amino acids. The germline V gene has CDR1 SEHNR and CDR2 FQNEAQ (reference sequence). After removal of 5 bases from V and 8 bases from J, the junction contained 14 bases not matched to a gene. The CDR3 DNA is TGTGCCAGCAGCCAGGACAGGCCCCTCGAATACGGCTACACCTTC. Its protein is CASSQDRPLEYGYTF.

The V gene is TRBV10-1, the J gene TRBJ2-2; no clear D. V lost 4 bases and J lost 5, with 8 bases in between. Germline CDR1 is WNHNN and CDR2 is SYGVQD (reference sequence). The CDR3 totals 13 residues. CDR3 in DNA: TGCGCCAGCAGTGGCCCGATGACCGGGGAGCTGTTTTTT. It is translated as CASSGPMTGELFF.

The V and J genes are TRBV6-5 and TRBJ1-5; D is ambiguous. V was clipped by 2 bases and J by 0 bases, with 8 bases between them. CDR1 and CDR2 from the germline V gene are MNHEY and SVGAGI. The length of the CDR3 is 15 residues. CDR3 nucleotides: TGTGCCAGCAGTTACAACAGCAATAGCAATCAGCCCCAGCATTTT. Its protein product is CASSYNSNSNQPQHF.

Remarks on this clone: A read error may account for a junction end that differs from germline. The V and J genes are TRBV7-8 and TRBJ2-3; TRBD2 is a possible D gene (5 bases). This CDR3 contains 14 residues. Germline V gene lookup returns CDR1 SGHVS and CDR2 FQNEAQ. The CDR3 DNA sequence: TGTGCCAGCAGCCTAGCTGGGAGAATAGATACGCAGTATTTT. Its translation: CASSLAGRIDTQYF.

The J gene is TRBJ2-2, the V gene TRBV6-6; the D call may be TRBD1 or TRBD2 (5 bases each). The CDR3 has 15 amino acids. CDR1 and CDR2 from the germline V gene are MNHNY and SVGAGI (reference sequence). V dropped 6 bases and J dropped 4 bases, with 15 bases sitting between them. The DNA of the CDR3 is TGTGCCAGCAGCCAGGGAGCTCCACCCACCGGGGAGCTGTTTTTT. It codes for CASSQGAPPTGELFF.

In this sample, this clone turned up once. The gene calls are TRBV18 and TRBJ2-3; 7 nucleotides line up with TRBD2. The germline V gene has CDR1 KGHSH and CDR2 LQKENI. V lost 3 bases to trimming and J lost 7 bases; unmatched junction nucleotides: 19. The CDR3 is made up of 18 amino acids. CDR3 sequence (DNA): TGTGCCAGCTCACCCCTCTCAATGACTAGCAAGGTCGGGAATACGCAGTATTTT. Protein sequence: CASSPLSMTSKVGNTQYF.

V and J are TRBV5-1 and TRBJ2-7; 7 nucleotides agree with TRBD2. Losses at the gene ends were 4 bases for V and 4 bases for J; bases not matched to a gene: 14. This CDR3 has 16 residues. Looked up from germline, CDR1 is SGHRS and CDR2 is YFSETQ. The CDR3 loop is CASSLTTGGTQYEQYF. DNA of the CDR3: TGCGCCAGCAGCCTGACTACGGGGGGTACCCAGTACGAGCAGTACTTC.

The V and J genes are TRBV30 and TRBJ2-5; 8 nucleotides line up with TRBD1. The CDR3 covers 15 residues. V was clipped by 7 bases and J by 5 bases; unmatched bases: 15. Per germline, CDR1 GTSNPN and CDR2 SVGIG (reference sequence). Here the CDR3 reads CASNADRGFWETQYF. The CDR3, as DNA: TGTGCCTCCAACGCCGACAGGGGTTTTTGGGAGACCCAGTACTTC.

This clone was observed a single time. The chain has TRBV18 and TRBJ1-2, with 7 bases that match TRBD1. CDR1 KGHSH and CDR2 LQKENI come from the germline V gene. The ends lost 3 bases at V and 8 bases at J; junction bases unmatched: 15. CDR3 size: 16 residues. The CDR3 sequence is CASSPSGTVFNYGYTF. For the CDR3, the DNA is TGTGCCAGCTCACCTTCCGGGACAGTGTTTAATTACGGCTACACCTTC.

This chain connects TRBV6-2 or TRBV6-3 to TRBJ2-3, with TRBD1 identical over 7 bases. V was clipped by 6 bases and J by 4 bases; unmatched bases: 7. Germline V gene lookup returns CDR1 MNHEY and CDR2 SVGEGT. This CDR3 comprises 14 residues. The CDR3 DNA is TGTGCCAGCAGCCCGTACGGGACAGCAGATACGCAGTATTTT. Protein: CASSPYGTADTQYF.

The rearrangement links TRBV15 to TRBJ1-5; D not resolved. V lost 3 bases, J lost 2 bases, and 8 bases lay in between. CDR1 LNHNV and CDR2 YYDKDF come from the germline V gene (reference sequence). The CDR3 runs to 14 residues. CDR3 bases: TGTGCCACCAGCAGGTTAGGAGGCAATCAGCCCCAGCATTTT. Encoded protein: CATSRLGGNQPQHF. The full variable domain, rest sourced from reference TRBV15 and TRBJ1-5, is DAMVIQNPRYQVTQFGKPVTLSCSQTLNHNVMYWYQQKSSQAPKLLFHYYDKDFNNEADTPDNFQSRRPNTSFCFLDIRSPGLGDTAMYLCATSRLGGNQPQHFGDGTRLSIL.

Notes on this clone: An end of the junction differs from the germline gene, which may be a read error. This rearrangement joins TRBV7-9 to TRBJ2-3; 11 bases are shared with TRBD2. This CDR3 is built from 13 residues. From germline, CDR1 is SEHNR and CDR2 FQNEAQ (reference sequence). CDR3 loop: CVPGLAATDTQYF. CDR3 sequence (DNA): TGCGTCCCGGGACTAGCGGCAACAGATACGCAGTATTTT.

V gene TRBV5-1 combines with J gene TRBJ2-1; a weak D match, TRBD1 (6 bases). Germline V CDR1 and CDR2: SGHRS, YFSETQ. Trimming pared 4 bases from V and 2 bases from J, leaving 13 bases between. CDR3 length: 15 residues. CDR3 nucleotides: TGCGCCAGCAGCCCCGCCGGGACAACCTACAATGAGCAGTTCTTC. Its translation: CASSPAGTTYNEQFF.